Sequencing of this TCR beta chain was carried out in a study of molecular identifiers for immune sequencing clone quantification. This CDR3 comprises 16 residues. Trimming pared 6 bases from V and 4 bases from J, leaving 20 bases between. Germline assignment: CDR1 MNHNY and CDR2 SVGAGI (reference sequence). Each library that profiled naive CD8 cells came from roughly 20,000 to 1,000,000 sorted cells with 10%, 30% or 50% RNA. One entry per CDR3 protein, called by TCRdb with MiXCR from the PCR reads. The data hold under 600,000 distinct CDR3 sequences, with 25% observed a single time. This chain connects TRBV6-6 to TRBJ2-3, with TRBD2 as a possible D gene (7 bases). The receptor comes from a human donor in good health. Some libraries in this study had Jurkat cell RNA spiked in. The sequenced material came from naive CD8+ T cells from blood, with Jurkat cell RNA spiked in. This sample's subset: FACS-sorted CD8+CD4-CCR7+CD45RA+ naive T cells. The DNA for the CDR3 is TGTGCCAGCAGAGACCCCTGGGGGGGCGAGGCAGATACGCAGTATTTT. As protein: CASRDPWGGEADTQYF.